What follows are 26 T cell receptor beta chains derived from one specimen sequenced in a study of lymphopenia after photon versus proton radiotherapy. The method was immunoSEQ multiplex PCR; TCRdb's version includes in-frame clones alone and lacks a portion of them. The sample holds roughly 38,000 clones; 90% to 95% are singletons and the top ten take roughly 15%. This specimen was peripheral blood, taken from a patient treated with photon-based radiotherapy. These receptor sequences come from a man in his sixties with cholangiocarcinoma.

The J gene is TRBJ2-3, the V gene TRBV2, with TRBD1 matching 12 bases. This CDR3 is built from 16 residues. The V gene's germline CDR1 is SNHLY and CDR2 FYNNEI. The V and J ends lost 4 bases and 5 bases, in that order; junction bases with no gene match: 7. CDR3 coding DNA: TGTGCCAGCAGTGCTTCGGGACAGGGGGCTGTAGATACGCAGTATTTT. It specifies CASSASGQGAVDTQYF.

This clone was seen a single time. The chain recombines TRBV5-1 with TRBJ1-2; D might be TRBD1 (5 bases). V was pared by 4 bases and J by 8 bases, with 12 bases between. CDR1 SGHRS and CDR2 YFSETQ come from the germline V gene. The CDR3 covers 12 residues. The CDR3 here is CASSRDGDGYTF. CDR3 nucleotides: TGCGCCAGCAGCCGGGACGGGGACGGCTACACCTTC.

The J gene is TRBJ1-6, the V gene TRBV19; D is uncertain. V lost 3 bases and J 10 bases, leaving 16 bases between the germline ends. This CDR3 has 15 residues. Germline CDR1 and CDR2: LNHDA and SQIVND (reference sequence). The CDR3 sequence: CASSMEQILGSPLHF. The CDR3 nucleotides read TGTGCCAGTAGTATGGAACAGATCTTGGGCTCACCCCTCCACTTT.

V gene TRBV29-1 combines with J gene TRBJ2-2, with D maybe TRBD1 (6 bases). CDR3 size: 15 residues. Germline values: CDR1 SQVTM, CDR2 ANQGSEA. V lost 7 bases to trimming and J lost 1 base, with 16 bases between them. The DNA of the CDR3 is TGCAGCGCTGAGGCCCCGGGACAGAACACCGGGGAGCTGTTTTTT. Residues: CSAEAPGQNTGELFF.

The chain's CDR3 is CASSFHSPNSYEQYF. CDR3 sequence (DNA): TGTGCCAGCAGTTTTCACAGCCCTAACTCCTACGAGCAGTACTTC. V is TRBV28 and J is TRBJ2-7; D is unresolved. The ends were cut back, 3 bases at V and 0 bases at J, with 12 bases in the middle. From germline, CDR1 is MDHEN and CDR2 SYDVKM. The CDR3 runs 15 residues.

The CDR3 region is CASSYSNPGEAEQFF. The CDR3 DNA reads TGTGCCAGCAGTTACTCGAACCCAGGGGAGGCTGAGCAGTTCTTC. The genes are TRBV6-6 and TRBJ2-1, with D perhaps being TRBD1 or TRBD2 (6 bases each). CDR1 and CDR2 from the germline V gene are MNHNY and SVGAGI (reference sequence). The CDR3 covers 15 residues. The V gene lost 0 bases and the J gene lost 9 bases, with 15 bases spanning the gap.

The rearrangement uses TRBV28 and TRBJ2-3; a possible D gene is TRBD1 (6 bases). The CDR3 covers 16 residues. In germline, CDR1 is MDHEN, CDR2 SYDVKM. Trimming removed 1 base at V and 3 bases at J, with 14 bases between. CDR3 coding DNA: TGTGCCAGCAGTTTATTAGCCCTAACAGGGACAGATACGCAGTATTTT. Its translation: CASSLLALTGTDTQYF.

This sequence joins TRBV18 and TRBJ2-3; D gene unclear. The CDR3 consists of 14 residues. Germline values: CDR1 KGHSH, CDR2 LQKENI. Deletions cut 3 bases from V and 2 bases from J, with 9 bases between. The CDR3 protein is CASSPEYTTDTQYF. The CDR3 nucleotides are TGTGCCAGCTCACCCGAGTACACCACAGATACGCAGTATTTT.

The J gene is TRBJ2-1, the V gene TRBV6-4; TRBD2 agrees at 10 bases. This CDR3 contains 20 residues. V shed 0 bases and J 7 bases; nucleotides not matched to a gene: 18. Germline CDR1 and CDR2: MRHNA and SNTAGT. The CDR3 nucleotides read TGTGCCAGCAGTGACTCTCCACTTGGCGTAGCGGGAGGAGTTTGGAATGAGCAGTTCTTC. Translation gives CASSDSPLGVAGGVWNEQFF.

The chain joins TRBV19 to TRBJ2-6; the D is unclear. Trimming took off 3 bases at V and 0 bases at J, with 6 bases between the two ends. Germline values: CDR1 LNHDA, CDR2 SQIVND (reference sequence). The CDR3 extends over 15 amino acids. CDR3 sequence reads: CASSMTNSGANVLTF. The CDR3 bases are TGTGCCAGTAGTATGACCAACTCTGGGGCCAACGTCCTGACTTTC.

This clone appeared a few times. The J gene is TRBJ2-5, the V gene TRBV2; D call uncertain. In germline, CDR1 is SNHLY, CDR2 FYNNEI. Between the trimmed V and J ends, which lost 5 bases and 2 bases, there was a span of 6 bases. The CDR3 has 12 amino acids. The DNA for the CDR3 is TGTGCCAGCAGTCGTCCTCAAGAGACCCAGTACTTC. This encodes CASSRPQETQYF.

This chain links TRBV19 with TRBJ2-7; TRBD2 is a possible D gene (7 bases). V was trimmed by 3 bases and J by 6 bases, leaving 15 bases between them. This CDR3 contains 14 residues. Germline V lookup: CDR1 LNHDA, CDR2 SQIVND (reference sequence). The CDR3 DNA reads TGTGCCAGTAGTATCGGGGGGCACCCCACCGAGCAGTACTTC. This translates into CASSIGGHPTEQYF.

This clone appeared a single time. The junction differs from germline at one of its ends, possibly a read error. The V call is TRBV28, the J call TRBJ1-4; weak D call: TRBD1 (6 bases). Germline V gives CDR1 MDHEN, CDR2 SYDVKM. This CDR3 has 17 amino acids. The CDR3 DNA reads TGTGCCAGCAGCCGGACAGCGCCACTCCGCTCCATTTATAGCGTTCTTTTT. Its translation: CASSRTAPLRSIYSVLF.

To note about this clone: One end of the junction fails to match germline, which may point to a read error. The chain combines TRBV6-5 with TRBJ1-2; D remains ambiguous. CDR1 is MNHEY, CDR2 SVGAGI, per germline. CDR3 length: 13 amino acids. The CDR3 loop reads CAISESGRYGYTF. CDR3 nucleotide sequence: TGTGCCATCAGTGAGTCGGGCAGATATGGCTACACCTTC.

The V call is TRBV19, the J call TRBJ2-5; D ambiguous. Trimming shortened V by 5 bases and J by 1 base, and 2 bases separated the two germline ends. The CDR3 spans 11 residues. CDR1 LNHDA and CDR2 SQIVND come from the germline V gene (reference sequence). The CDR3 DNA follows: TGTGCCAGTAGTGCCCAAGAGACCCAGTACTTC. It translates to CASSAQETQYF. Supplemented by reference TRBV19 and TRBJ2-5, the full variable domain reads DGGITQSPKYLFRKEGQNVTLSCEQNLNHDAMYWYRQDPGQGLRLIYYSQIVNDFQKGDIAEGYSVSREKKESFPLTVTSAQKNPTAFYLCASSAQETQYFGPGTRLLVL.

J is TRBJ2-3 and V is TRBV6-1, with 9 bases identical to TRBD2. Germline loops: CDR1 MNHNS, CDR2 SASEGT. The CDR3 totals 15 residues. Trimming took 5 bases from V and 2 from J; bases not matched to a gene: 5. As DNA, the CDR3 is TGTGCCAGCAGTTTAGCGGGAGCGGACACAGATACGCAGTATTTT. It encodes CASSLAGADTDTQYF.

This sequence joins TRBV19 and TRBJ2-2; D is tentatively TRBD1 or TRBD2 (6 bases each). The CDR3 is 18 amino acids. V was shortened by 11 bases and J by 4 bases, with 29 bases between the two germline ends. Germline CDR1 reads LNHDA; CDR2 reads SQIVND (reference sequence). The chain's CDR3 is CAPQRGLRAGDLTGELFF. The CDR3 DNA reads TGTGCCCCCCAAAGGGGACTGAGGGCAGGGGACCTCACCGGGGAGCTGTTTTTT.

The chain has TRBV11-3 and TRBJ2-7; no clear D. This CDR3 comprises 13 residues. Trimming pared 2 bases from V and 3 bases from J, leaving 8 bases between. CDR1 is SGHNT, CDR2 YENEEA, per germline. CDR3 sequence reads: CASSLSMNYEQYF. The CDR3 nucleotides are TGTGCCAGCAGCTTAAGCATGAACTACGAGCAGTACTTC.

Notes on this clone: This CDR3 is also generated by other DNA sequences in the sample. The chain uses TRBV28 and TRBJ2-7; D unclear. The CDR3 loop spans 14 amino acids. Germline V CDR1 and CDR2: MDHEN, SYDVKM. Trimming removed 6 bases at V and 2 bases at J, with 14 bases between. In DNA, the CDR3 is TGTGCCAGCAGACCACAGAATCCGACCTACGAGCAGTACTTC. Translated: CASRPQNPTYEQYF. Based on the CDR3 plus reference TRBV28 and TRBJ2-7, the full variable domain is DVKVTQSSRYLVKRTGEKVFLECVQDMDHENMFWYRQDPGLGLRLIYFSYDVKMKEKGDIPEGYSVSREKKERFSLILESASTNQTSMYLCASRPQNPTYEQYFGPGTRLTVT.

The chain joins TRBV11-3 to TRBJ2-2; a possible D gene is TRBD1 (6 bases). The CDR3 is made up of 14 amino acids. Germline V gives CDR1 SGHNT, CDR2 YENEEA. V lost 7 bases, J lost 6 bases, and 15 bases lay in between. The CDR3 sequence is CASTVTGLAGELFF. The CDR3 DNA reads TGTGCCAGCACCGTCACAGGGTTGGCCGGGGAGCTGTTTTTT.

The CDR3 protein is CATHRRGPDTQYF. For the CDR3, the DNA is TGTGCCACCCATCGGAGGGGCCCAGATACGCAGTATTTT. The rearrangement uses TRBV28 and TRBJ2-3; D might be TRBD2 (6 bases). The germline V and J ends were trimmed by 10 bases and 4 bases, with 15 bases remaining between them. Germline CDR1 is MDHEN and CDR2 is SYDVKM. This CDR3 has 13 residues.

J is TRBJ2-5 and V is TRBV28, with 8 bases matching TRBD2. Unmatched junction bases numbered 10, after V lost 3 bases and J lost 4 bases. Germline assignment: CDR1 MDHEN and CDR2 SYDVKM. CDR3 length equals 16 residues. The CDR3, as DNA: TGTGCCAGCAGTTTTCATACGGGAGGGTTAGCAGAGACCCAGTACTTC. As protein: CASSFHTGGLAETQYF.

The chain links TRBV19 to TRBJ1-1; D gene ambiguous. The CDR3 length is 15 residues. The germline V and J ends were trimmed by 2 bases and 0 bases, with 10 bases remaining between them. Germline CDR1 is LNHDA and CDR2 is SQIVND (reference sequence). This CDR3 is CASSINSYLNTEAFF. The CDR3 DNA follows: TGTGCCAGTAGTATAAACAGTTACTTGAACACTGAAGCTTTCTTT.

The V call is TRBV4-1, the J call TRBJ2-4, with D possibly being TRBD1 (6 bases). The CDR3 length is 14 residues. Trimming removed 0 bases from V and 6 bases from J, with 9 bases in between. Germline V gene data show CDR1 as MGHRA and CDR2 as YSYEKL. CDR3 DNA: TGCGCCAGCAGCCAAGATATCAGGGGAAACATTCAGTACTTC. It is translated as CASSQDIRGNIQYF.

CDR3 DNA sequence: TGTGCTAGTGGTTTGAACCAGAGGGAGACCCAGTACTTC. Amino acids: CASGLNQRETQYF. This chain joins TRBV12-5 and TRBJ2-5; no reliable D call. This CDR3 has 13 amino acids. V was trimmed by 2 bases and J by 5 bases, leaving 9 bases between them. In germline, CDR1 is LGHNT, CDR2 FRNRAP.

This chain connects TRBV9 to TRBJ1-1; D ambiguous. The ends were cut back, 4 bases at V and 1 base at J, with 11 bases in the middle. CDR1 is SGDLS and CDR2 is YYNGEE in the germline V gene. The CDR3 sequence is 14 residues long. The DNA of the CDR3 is TGTGCCAGCAGCCCGGCGGACGGGAACACTGAAGCTTTCTTT. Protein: CASSPADGNTEAFF.